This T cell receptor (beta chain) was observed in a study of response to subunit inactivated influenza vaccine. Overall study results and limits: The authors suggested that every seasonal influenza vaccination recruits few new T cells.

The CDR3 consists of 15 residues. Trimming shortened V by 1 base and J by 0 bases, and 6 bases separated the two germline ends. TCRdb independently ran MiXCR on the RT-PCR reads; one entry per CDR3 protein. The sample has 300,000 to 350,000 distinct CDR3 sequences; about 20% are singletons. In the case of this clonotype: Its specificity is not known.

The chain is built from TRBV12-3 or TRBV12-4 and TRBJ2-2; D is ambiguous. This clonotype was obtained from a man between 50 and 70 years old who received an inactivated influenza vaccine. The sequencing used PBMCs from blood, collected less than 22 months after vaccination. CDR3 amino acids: CASSLGMANTGELFF. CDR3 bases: TGTGCCAGCAGTTTAGGGATGGCGAACACCGGGGAGCTGTTTTTT.